The 10 T cell receptor beta chains below all came from one sample that was sequenced in a study of blood T cell repertoires in COVID-19. Data came from immunoSEQ multiplex PCR; TCRdb stores just in-frame clones and leaves some out. The sample has 25,000 to 30,000 clones, 90% seen once. The sample comprised peripheral blood. The receptors derive from a man between 65 and 85 years old with active or convalescent COVID-19.

This chain links TRBV4-3 with TRBJ1-2, with a weak D call TRBD1 (6 bases). The V gene's germline CDR1 is LGHNA and CDR2 YSLEER. This CDR3 has 14 residues. Trimming shortened V by 0 bases and J by 3 bases, and 8 bases separated the two germline ends. This chain's CDR3 is CASSQETGHYGYTF. Written as DNA, the CDR3 is TGCGCCAGCAGCCAAGAGACAGGCCACTATGGCTACACCTTC.

This chain links TRBV9 with TRBJ1-2, with TRBD1 matching 10 bases. V lost 3 bases to trimming and J lost 5 bases; unmatched junction nucleotides: 7. The CDR3 contains 15 residues. Germline CDR1 reads SGDLS; CDR2 reads YYNGEE. The CDR3 loop is CASSGGTGDRYGYTF. The CDR3 nucleotides are TGTGCCAGCAGCGGCGGGACAGGGGATCGGTATGGCTACACCTTC.

The chain carries TRBV6-5 and TRBJ1-2; TRBD1 aligns across 8 bases. Germline CDR1 is MNHEY and CDR2 is SVGAGI. Trimming cost V 8 bases and J 7 bases; bases outside gene matches: 9. This CDR3 has 13 amino acids. The CDR3 DNA reads TGTGCCAGCCGGCCCCAGGGGGCAAGTGGCTACACCTTC. Translated, it gives CASRPQGASGYTF.

V and J are TRBV4-2 and TRBJ2-6; D possibly corresponds to TRBD1 (6 bases). The CDR3 sequence is 19 residues long. Looked up from germline, CDR1 is LGHNA and CDR2 is YNFKEQ. V lost 4 bases to trimming and J lost 0 bases, with 19 bases between them. For the CDR3, the DNA is TGTGCCAGCAGCCCGAGACAGGAGGCCACAAACTCTGGGGCCAACGTCCTGACTTTC. This encodes CASSPRQEATNSGANVLTF.

The CDR3 here is CASSMAQNTEAFF. DNA for the CDR3: TGCGCCAGCAGCATGGCCCAGAACACTGAAGCTTTCTTT. The chain recombines TRBV5-1 with TRBJ1-1, with D hard to call. The CDR3 runs 13 residues. V was shortened by 4 bases and J by 1 base, with 8 bases between the two germline ends. Germline V CDR1 and CDR2: SGHRS, YFSETQ.

The chain links TRBV5-1 to TRBJ1-1; the match to TRBD1 covers 8 bases. Germline trimming cut 4 bases from V and 7 bases from J; bases unmatched to any gene: 3. This CDR3 region has 12 residues. The germline gives CDR1 SGHRS, CDR2 YFSETQ. In DNA form, the CDR3 reads TGCGCCAGCAGCCCCGACAGGGGTGAAGCTTTCTTT. Translating gives CASSPDRGEAFF.

The genes are TRBV21-1 and TRBJ2-7; the table's D call, TRBD1, was not checked against the DNA. TRBV21-1 is recorded as a pseudogene. The CDR3 spans 14 residues. The CDR3 reads CASSRQGWIYEQYF. Written as DNA, the CDR3 is TGTGCCAGCAGTCGACAGGGGTGGATTTACGAGCAGTACTTC.

The chain is built from TRBV5-1 and TRBJ2-1; 9 nucleotides match TRBD2. CDR1 and CDR2 from the germline V gene are SGHRS and YFSETQ. The junction had 7 bases not matched to a gene; V was cut back by 2 bases and J by 7 bases. CDR3 length: 15 amino acids. The CDR3 nucleotides are TGCGCCAGCAGCTTTAGGGCGGGAGGGCTAAATGAGCAGTTCTTC. This encodes CASSFRAGGLNEQFF.

CDR3 loop: CSVEIQVNQPQHF. CDR3 nucleotide sequence: TGCAGCGTTGAGATCCAGGTTAATCAGCCCCAGCATTTT. The chain couples TRBV29-1 to TRBJ1-5, with unresolved D. Germline V gene sequence: CDR1 SQVTM, CDR2 ANQGSEA. The CDR3 has 13 residues. V was pared by 3 bases and J by 4 bases, with 10 bases between.

The V and J genes are TRBV5-4 and TRBJ1-2, with D possibly TRBD1 on 6 matching bases. The germline V gene encodes CDR1 SGHNT and CDR2 YYREEE (reference sequence). The CDR3 contains 14 residues. V shed 2 bases and J shed 3 bases, with 11 bases lying between them. DNA for the CDR3: TGTGCCAGCAGCTTCGGGGGGCTGGACTATGGCTACACCTTC. The encoded protein is CASSFGGLDYGYTF.